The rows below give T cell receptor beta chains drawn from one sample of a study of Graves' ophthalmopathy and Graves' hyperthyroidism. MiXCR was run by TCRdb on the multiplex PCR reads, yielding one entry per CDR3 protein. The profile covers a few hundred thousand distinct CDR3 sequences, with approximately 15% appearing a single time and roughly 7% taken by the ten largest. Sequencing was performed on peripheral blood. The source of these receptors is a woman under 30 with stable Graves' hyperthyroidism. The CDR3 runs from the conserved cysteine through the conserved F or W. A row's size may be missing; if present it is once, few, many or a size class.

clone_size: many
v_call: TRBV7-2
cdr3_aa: CASSVGSRAKRLSGNTIYF

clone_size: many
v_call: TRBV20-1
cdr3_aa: CSARWDSSYEQYF

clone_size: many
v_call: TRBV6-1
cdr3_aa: CATRGESYNSPLYF

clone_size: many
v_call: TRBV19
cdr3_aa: CASSTAQTGLEAFF

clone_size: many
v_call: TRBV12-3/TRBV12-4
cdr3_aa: CASSPLPTARLTNTIYF

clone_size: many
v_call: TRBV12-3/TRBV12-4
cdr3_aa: CASSHGQGAEAFF

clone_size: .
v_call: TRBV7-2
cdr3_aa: CASSLNYRNTEAFF

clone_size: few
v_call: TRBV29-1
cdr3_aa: CSVPGTENTGELFF

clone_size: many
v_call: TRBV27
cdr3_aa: CASSLVGDIPRDEQYF

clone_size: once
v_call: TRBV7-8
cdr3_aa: CASRRGQGARGYTF

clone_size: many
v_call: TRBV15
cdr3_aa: CATSGDRGHGETQYF

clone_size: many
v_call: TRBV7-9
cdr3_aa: CASSSGQAGRYEQYF

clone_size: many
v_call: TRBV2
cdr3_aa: CASSDRAGKSPLHF

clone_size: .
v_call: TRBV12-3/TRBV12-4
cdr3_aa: CASSFSGIAYEQYF

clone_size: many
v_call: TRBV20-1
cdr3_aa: CSAQGQGAIYEQYF

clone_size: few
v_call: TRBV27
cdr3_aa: CASSFSRSAGYQETQYF

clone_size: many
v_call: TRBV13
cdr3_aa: CASSTPGGLQETQYF

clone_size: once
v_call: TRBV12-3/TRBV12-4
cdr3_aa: CASSTTDRSNTEAFF

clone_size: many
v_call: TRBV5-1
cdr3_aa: CASMGYLNTEAFF

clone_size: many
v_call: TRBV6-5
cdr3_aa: CASSFPAAVSYGYTF

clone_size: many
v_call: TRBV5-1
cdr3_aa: CASSLGDRALVGTEAFF

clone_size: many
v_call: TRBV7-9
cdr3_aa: CASSSRWNTEAFF

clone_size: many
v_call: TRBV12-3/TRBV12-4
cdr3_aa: CASSQGQPYGYTF

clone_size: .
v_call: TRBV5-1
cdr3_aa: CASSSGAQAFF

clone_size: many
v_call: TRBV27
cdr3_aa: CASSLGPHMAQHF

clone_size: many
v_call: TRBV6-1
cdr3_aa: CASRGVNTEAFF

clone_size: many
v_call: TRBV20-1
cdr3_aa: CSAREQGAYEQYF

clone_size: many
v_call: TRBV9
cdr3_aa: CASSVDKGDNQPQHF

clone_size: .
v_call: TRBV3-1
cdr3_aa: CASSPERGGGVQPQHF

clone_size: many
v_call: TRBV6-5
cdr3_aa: CASSKDPQRTAFF

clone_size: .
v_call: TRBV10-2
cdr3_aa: CASSKTGGLSEAFF

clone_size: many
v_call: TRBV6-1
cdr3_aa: CASETGLTPYEQYF

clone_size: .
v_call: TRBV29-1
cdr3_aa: CSVEGADTEAFF

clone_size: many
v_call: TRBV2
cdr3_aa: CASGAGSSGNTIYF

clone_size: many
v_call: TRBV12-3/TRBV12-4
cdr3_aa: CASMRPNTGELFF

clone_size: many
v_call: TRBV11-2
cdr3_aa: CASSLGQGDPLHF

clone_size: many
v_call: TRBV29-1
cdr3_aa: CSVTEGFGQGTEAFF